This TCR beta chain was captured by sequencing in a study of blood T cell repertoires in COVID-19. Study-wide background: Nucleic acid was either cDNA or gDNA, and it came from T cells, B-cell-depleted T cells, or PBMCs.

This clone has only a few counts. V shed 5 bases and J shed 7 bases, with 12 bases lying between them. The CDR3 sequence is 14 residues long. The V gene's germline CDR1 is SEHNR and CDR2 FQNEAQ (reference sequence). Source study methods: Reference gene primer amplification gave estimated nucleated cell counts. Sequenced by immunoSEQ multiplex PCR; TCRdb stores in-frame clones only, minus some. V and J calls plus clone size are reproduced from that table; the DNA served to infer D and trimming. In the table there are some 200,000 clones, about 83% of which are singletons. This receptor was identified in a woman aged 25 to 39 with COVID-19, enrolled during active disease. Specimen: peripheral blood. This sequence joins TRBV7-9 and TRBJ1-6; maybe TRBD1 (5 bases). This CDR3 is CASSPKGLNSPLHF. Written as DNA, the CDR3 is TGTGCCAGCAGCCCGAAGGGGCTCAATTCACCCCTCCACTTT.